This is a list of T cell receptor beta chains from one sample in a study of Ad26.COV2.S vaccination and SARS-CoV-2 variants. Assay used: immunoSEQ multiplex PCR; TCRdb lists only in-frame clones, some missing. The top ten hold about 2% of the sample, which has about 400,000 clones, approximately 90% seen once. Here the sequenced sample was peripheral blood, taken in a trial of Ad26.COV2.S vaccine versus placebo. The receptors originated from a person between 18 and 65 years old who received the Ad26.COV2.S COVID-19 vaccine or a placebo. CDR3s include the opening cysteine and the closing phenylalanine or tryptophan. A D gene is named only where the DNA matches it firmly. Rows may omit the clone size; those that give it use once, few, many or a size class.

size: -; length: 22; J: TRBJ2-4; D: -; V: TRBV29-1; DNA: TGCAGCGTCGGATACCCCCCTAAAACAGGGATAGGAATATTGCAAGCCAAAAACATTCAGTACTTC; CDR3: CSVGYPPKTGIGILQAKNIQYF
size: -; length: 12; J: TRBJ2-7; D: TRBD2; V: TRBV6-5; DNA: TGTGCCAGTCGGGGAGGGGTATACGAGCAGTACTTC; CDR3: CASRGGVYEQYF
size: -; length: 17; J: TRBJ2-3; D: TRBD2; V: TRBV7-2; DNA: TGTGCCAGCAGCTTGCTCCTACTAGCGGGAGTTCCAGATACGCAGTATTTT; CDR3: CASSLLLLAGVPDTQYF
size: -; length: 15; J: TRBJ2-7; D: TRBD2; V: TRBV6-2/TRBV6-3; DNA: TGTGCCAGCAGTTACTCAAGCGGGAGATTAGGGGAGCAGTACTTC; CDR3: CASSYSSGRLGEQYF
size: -; length: 11; J: TRBJ1-1; D: -; V: TRBV30; DNA: TGTGCCTGGAGTAACCGGGTTGCAGCTTTCTTT; CDR3: CAWSNRVAAFF
size: -; length: 16; J: TRBJ2-1; D: TRBD1; V: TRBV5-6; DNA: TGTGCCAGCAGCGGAGAACCCCGGGACAGGGTAAATGAGCAGTTCTTC; CDR3: CASSGEPRDRVNEQFF
size: -; length: 15; J: TRBJ2-7; D: TRBD2; V: TRBV9; DNA: TGTGCCAGCAGCGTAGCCGCGGGGGGTGTGTACGAGCAGTACTTC; CDR3: CASSVAAGGVYEQYF
size: -; length: 17; J: TRBJ2-2; D: TRBD1; V: TRBV19; DNA: TGTGCCAGTAGTATACCCGGGACAGGGGGGTACACCGGGGAGCTGTTTTTT; CDR3: CASSIPGTGGYTGELFF
size: -; length: 14; J: TRBJ2-3; D: -; V: TRBV2; DNA: TGTGCCAGCAGCGCAATTGCACAGGGAGATACGCAGTATTTT; CDR3: CASSAIAQGDTQYF
size: -; length: 16; J: TRBJ1-3; D: TRBD1; V: TRBV9; DNA: TGTGCCAGCAGTGCCACACAGGGGGGCTCTGGAAACACCATATATTTT; CDR3: CASSATQGGSGNTIYF
size: -; length: 16; J: TRBJ2-6; D: -; V: TRBV3-1/TRBV3-2; DNA: TGTGCCAGCAGCCTCCCCGGGGCCTCTGGGGCCAACGTCCTGACTTTC; CDR3: CASSLPGASGANVLTF
size: -; length: 17; J: TRBJ2-7; D: TRBD1; V: TRBV3-1/TRBV3-2; DNA: TGTGCCAGCAGCCAAGCCGGGACAGGGGGCGCCGCCTACGAGCAGTACTTC; CDR3: CASSQAGTGGAAYEQYF
size: -; length: 15; J: TRBJ1-5; D: -; V: TRBV9; DNA: TGTGCCAGCAGCTTCGGGGGTAATAACAATCAGCCCCAGCATTTT; CDR3: CASSFGGNNNQPQHF
size: -; length: 15; J: TRBJ2-7; D: -; V: TRBV15; DNA: TGTGCCACCTCGCGGGGAGAAGGAGGTGGCTACGAGCAGTACTTC; CDR3: CATSRGEGGGYEQYF
size: -; length: 15; J: TRBJ2-1; D: TRBD2; V: TRBV6-4; DNA: TGTGCCAGCAGCCTAGCGGGAGGGAGCCACAATGAGCAGTTCTTC; CDR3: CASSLAGGSHNEQFF
size: -; length: 14; J: TRBJ2-1; D: TRBD2; V: TRBV27; DNA: TGTGCCAGCAGTTTGGGCAGCGGGAGACATGAGCAGTTCTTC; CDR3: CASSLGSGRHEQFF
size: -; length: 16; J: TRBJ2-1; D: TRBD2; V: TRBV3-1/TRBV3-2; DNA: TGTGCCAGCAGCGCGCCCGGGACTAGCGGGAACAATGAGCAGTTCTTC; CDR3: CASSAPGTSGNNEQFF
size: once; length: 16; J: TRBJ2-1; D: TRBD2; V: TRBV28; DNA: TGTGCCAGCAGTCCGAGGACTAGCGGGCCTAGGTGGGAGCAGTTCTTC; CDR3: CASSPRTSGPRWEQFF
size: -; length: 13; J: TRBJ2-1; D: -; V: TRBV7-3; DNA: TGTGCCAGCAGCCAGGGACCCGGGAATGAGCAGTTCTTC; CDR3: CASSQGPGNEQFF
size: -; length: 13; J: TRBJ1-2; D: TRBD1; V: TRBV5-8; DNA: TGTGCCAGCAGCGTGGGACAGTTCCATGGCTACACCTTC; CDR3: CASSVGQFHGYTF
size: -; length: 13; J: TRBJ1-3; D: -; V: TRBV5-1; DNA: TGCGCCAGCAGCGAGGACTCTGGAAACACCATATATTTT; CDR3: CASSEDSGNTIYF
size: -; length: 15; J: TRBJ2-5; D: TRBD1; V: TRBV24-1; DNA: TGTGCCACCAGTGACCGAGGGACAGATCAAGAGACCCAGTACTTC; CDR3: CATSDRGTDQETQYF
size: once; length: 17; J: TRBJ2-3; D: -; V: TRBV7-9; DNA: TGTGCCAGCAGCGGAAGTTTAGCGGCCTCTAGCACAGATACGCAGTATTTT; CDR3: CASSGSLAASSTDTQYF
size: -; length: 15; J: TRBJ2-5; D: TRBD1; V: TRBV5-4; DNA: TGTGCCAGCAGCTTTCCGACAGGGGCCCAAGAGACCCAGTACTTC; CDR3: CASSFPTGAQETQYF
size: -; length: 13; J: TRBJ1-5; D: -; V: TRBV28; DNA: TGTGCCAGCAGTTGGACAAGCAATCAGCCCCAGCATTTT; CDR3: CASSWTSNQPQHF
size: -; length: 15; J: TRBJ2-3; D: TRBD2; V: TRBV3-1/TRBV3-2; DNA: TGTGCCAGCAGCCCTACTAGCGGGCCCACAGATACGCAGTATTTT; CDR3: CASSPTSGPTDTQYF